This T cell receptor beta chain appears in the sequencing data of a study of tumor-infiltrating lymphocytes in primary liver carcinoma. The overall study: Roughly 3.65 to 8 million productive TCRbeta reads came from each sample, comparable across tissue types.

In the case of this clonotype: Its antigen is not identified. Mismatch with germline at one junction end may stem from a read error.

The researchers produced TCR beta cDNA from approximately 540 ng total RNA with a constant-region primer. ARM-PCR, slightly modified, supplied the TCR beta libraries through three nested multiplex PCR rounds. TRBV1-TRBV30 forward and Cbeta reverse primers drove the first two roughly 10-cycle rounds. TCRdb itself ran the multiplex PCR reads through MiXCR, one entry per CDR3 protein. This sample yields approximately 22,000 distinct CDR3 sequences, of which around 76% are seen a single time; less than 45% belongs to the top ten. Findings and limits, study-wide: Top-250-clone fractions were significantly higher in tumors than in blood (p = 0.039).

Total RNA and DNA came together from around 20-30 mg of bulk tissue without cell sorting. Donors were untreated and chronically infected with HBV. Germline CDR1 SGHAT, CDR2 FQNNGV. The CDR3 consists of 13 residues. What was sequenced was liver tumor tissue from sampling region 1. The subset: tumor region T1, superior pole. The chain recombines TRBV11-2 with TRBJ1-5, with D possibly being TRBD1 (6 bases). The source of this sequence is a man aged 40-55 years with primary liver carcinoma and hepatitis B virus infection. The CDR3 coding sequence is TGTGCCGGCAGCTTAGATAGCGGACAGTCCCAACATTTT. Translation gives CAGSLDSGQSQHF. The full variable domain, with the rest looked up from reference TRBV11-2 and TRBJ1-5, is EAGVAQSPRYKIIEKRQSVAFWCNPISGHATLYWYQQILGQGPKLLIQFQNNGVVDDSQLPKDRFSAERLKGVDSTLKIQPAKLEDSAVYLCAGSLDSGQSQHFGDGTRLSIL.